The 9 T cell receptor beta chains below come from one sample, sequenced in a study of vaccination effects on CD4 cells after COVID-19. ViraFEST expansion of antigen-specific CD4+ T cells with viral peptide pools preceded sequencing. Isolation of CD4+ T cells took place after 10 days of culture. Vaccine recipients, nucleocapsid antibody negative, had no prior SARS-CoV-2 infection. Sequencing was performed with immunoSEQ multiplex PCR; in TCRdb, only in-frame clones are kept and a portion is missing. This table has about 34,000 clones, about 80% appearing once. These receptors have no identified antigens. This material consisted of CD4+ T cells from PBMCs cultured with HCoV-OC43 spike peptides, taken before COVID-19 vaccination. Subset reported: HCoV-OC43 spike overlapping peptide pool stimulation. The receptors come from a human donor who received a COVID-19 vaccine.

The chain couples TRBV2 to TRBJ2-7; 14 bases map to TRBD2. CDR3 size: 14 residues. The V segment lost 5 bases and the J segment 6 bases; nucleotides outside the gene matches: 3. CDR1 and CDR2 from the germline V gene are SNHLY and FYNNEI. The DNA of the CDR3 is TGTGCCAGCAGTACCGGGACTAGCGGGAGCGAGCAGTACTTC. It specifies CASSTGTSGSEQYF.

This chain uses TRBV5-1 with TRBJ2-7; D is uncertain. CDR1 and CDR2 (germline): SGHRS, YFSETQ. Trimming removed 1 base at V and 4 bases at J, with 12 bases between. This CDR3 has 14 residues. The CDR3 spells CASSLRSSDYEQYF. The CDR3, as DNA: TGCGCCAGCAGCTTGAGGAGCAGCGATTACGAGCAGTACTTC.

The chain employs TRBV11-3 and TRBJ2-1; tentatively, D is TRBD1 (5 bases). The CDR3 loop spans 15 amino acids. Trimming left V 1 base short and J 0 bases short, with 7 bases between. Germline V gene data show CDR1 as SGHNT and CDR2 as YENEEA. This chain's CDR3 is CASSLGGSSYNEQFF. The CDR3 DNA is TGTGCCAGCAGCTTAGGGGGCAGCTCCTACAATGAGCAGTTCTTC.

There are a few counts of this clone. The chain has TRBV19 and TRBJ1-1; the D gene is possibly TRBD1 (6 bases). The germline V gene encodes CDR1 LNHDA and CDR2 SQIVND (reference sequence). Trimming pared 3 bases from V and 4 bases from J, leaving 12 bases between. The CDR3 spans 14 residues. This CDR3 is CASSMIGGTTEAFF. DNA of the CDR3: TGTGCCAGTAGTATGATAGGGGGTACCACTGAAGCTTTCTTT.

The rearrangement joins TRBV4-3 to TRBJ2-7; D could derive from TRBD1 or TRBD2 (6 bases each). Germline values: CDR1 LGHNA, CDR2 YSLEER. This CDR3 comprises 15 residues. V lost 0 bases and J 5 bases, leaving 14 bases between the germline ends. The CDR3 nucleotides read TGCGCCAGCAGCCAAGATTTGGTAGGGGGGAACGAGCAGTACTTC. Protein sequence: CASSQDLVGGNEQYF.

The rearrangement links TRBV3-1 (or the pseudogene TRBV3-2) to TRBJ2-7; D possibly corresponds to TRBD2 (5 bases). The germline gives CDR1 LGHDT, CDR2 YNNKEL (reference sequence). Trimming took 3 bases from V and 5 from J, leaving 11 bases between them. The CDR3 is made up of 13 amino acids. Written as DNA, the CDR3 is TGTGCCAGCAGCCACCTAGGGCGGGACGAGCAGTACTTC. Its protein product is CASSHLGRDEQYF.

The rearrangement links TRBV6-2 or TRBV6-3 to TRBJ1-1; D gene unclear. The CDR3 contains 15 residues. Per germline, CDR1 MNHEY and CDR2 SVGEGT. Trimming cost V 0 bases and J 1 base, with 9 bases left between them. CDR3 region: CASSYSWGWNTEAFF. For the CDR3, the DNA is TGTGCCAGCAGTTACTCGTGGGGTTGGAACACTGAAGCTTTCTTT.

This clone was seen a single time. The J gene is TRBJ1-1, the V gene TRBV29-1, with TRBD1 identical over 9 bases. Germline values: CDR1 SQVTM, CDR2 ANQGSEA. Trimming at V came to 7 bases and at J to 5 bases, leaving 8 bases not matched to a gene. CDR3 length: 13 amino acids. CDR3 DNA sequence: TGCAGCGGAGTTGGGACAGGGTGGACTGAAGCTTTCTTT. It codes for CSGVGTGWTEAFF.

The rearrangement uses TRBV7-2 and TRBJ2-2, with 10 bases that match TRBD2. J gave up 4 bases and V 8 bases, and 4 bases lay outside the gene matches. Germline V CDR1 and CDR2: SGHTA, FQGNSA. The CDR3 loop spans 14 amino acids. The CDR3 loop is CASERGGGTGELFF. The CDR3, as DNA: TGTGCCAGCGAGCGGGGGGGAGGCACCGGGGAGCTGTTTTTT.